The 17 T cell receptor beta chains given below trace back to one sample, sequenced in a study of T cell repertoires in ileal Crohn's disease. The data were produced by immunoSEQ multiplex PCR, yet TCRdb's version contains in-frame clones alone and is incomplete. The top ten clones hold 5.3% of a sample with about 16,000 clones, roughly two thirds of them seen once. Sequences were obtained from ileal tissue. All receptors derive from an adult with Crohn's disease.

The chain employs TRBV25-1 and TRBJ1-5; D perhaps matches TRBD1 (5 bases). Between the trimmed V and J ends, which lost 5 bases and 5 bases, there was a span of 13 bases. The CDR3 is 14 residues long. Per germline, CDR1 MGHDK and CDR2 SYGVNS. Written as DNA, the CDR3 is TGTGCCAGCAGTTTTGGGGACTATTATCAGCCCCAGCATTTT. Its translation: CASSFGDYYQPQHF.

The V and J genes are TRBV2 and TRBJ1-6; tentatively, D is TRBD1 (6 bases). V was pared by 11 bases and J by 5 bases, with 16 bases between. This CDR3 comprises 14 residues. Germline V lookup: CDR1 SNHLY, CDR2 FYNNEI. The CDR3 sequence is CAGVSGGHNSPLHF. CDR3 DNA sequence: TGTGCCGGAGTTAGTGGGGGCCATAATTCACCCCTCCACTTT.

V usage is TRBV18 and J usage is TRBJ2-2; 13 nucleotides match TRBD2. CDR3 length: 15 residues. Trimming removed 8 bases from V and 7 bases from J; junction bases left unmatched: 7. The germline V gene has CDR1 KGHSH and CDR2 LQKENI. This CDR3 reads CASTRLAGGLGELFF. The CDR3, as DNA: TGTGCCAGCACCCGACTAGCGGGAGGACTCGGGGAGCTGTTTTTT.

This clone was recorded once. The chain links TRBV5-6 to TRBJ2-1; D may be TRBD2 (6 bases). With 2 bases removed from V and 8 bases from J, the gap between germline ends came to 8 bases. Germline V lookup: CDR1 SGHDT, CDR2 YYEEEE. CDR3 length equals 12 residues. The CDR3 nucleotides are TGTGCCAGCAGCTTTTCGGGGGATGAGCAGTTCTTC. This codes for CASSFSGDEQFF.

This chain uses TRBV4-2 with TRBJ2-3; 10 nucleotides align to TRBD2. This CDR3 spans 16 amino acids. Germline trimming cut 2 bases from V and 3 bases from J; bases unmatched to any gene: 5. Per germline, CDR1 LGHNA and CDR2 YNFKEQ. In DNA form, the CDR3 reads TGTGCCAGCAGCCAAAACAGAGCGGGGGGGACAGATACGCAGTATTTT. It yields the protein CASSQNRAGGTDTQYF.

The chain uses TRBV11-2 and TRBJ2-1; D not resolved. CDR1 is SGHAT and CDR2 is FQNNGV in the germline V gene. This CDR3 spans 12 amino acids. Between the trimmed V and J ends, which lost 2 bases and 3 bases, there was a span of 2 bases. CDR3 sequence (DNA): TGTGCCAGCAGCTTATACTACAATGAGCAGTTCTTC. This gives the protein CASSLYYNEQFF. Drawing the rest from reference TRBV11-2 and TRBJ2-1, the complete variable domain is EAGVAQSPRYKIIEKRQSVAFWCNPISGHATLYWYQQILGQGPKLLIQFQNNGVVDDSQLPKDRFSAERLKGVDSTLKIQPAKLEDSAVYLCASSLYYNEQFFGPGTRLTVL.

The chain recombines TRBV7-9 with TRBJ1-2; D is unresolved. The CDR3 contains 12 residues. Germline assignment: CDR1 SEHNR and CDR2 FQNEAQ (reference sequence). V was shortened by 1 base and J by 4 bases, with 4 bases between the two germline ends. The CDR3 region is CASSLGSYGYTF. The CDR3 DNA is TGTGCCAGCAGCTTAGGCAGCTATGGCTACACCTTC.

The chain employs TRBV7-2 and TRBJ2-7; D not resolved. Germline CDR1 is SGHTA and CDR2 is FQGNSA. The CDR3 sequence is 15 residues long. V shed 0 bases and J shed 2 bases, with 11 bases lying between them. CDR3 DNA: TGTGCCAGCAGCTTAGCCCCAGTCAAGACCTACGAGCAGTACTTC. Amino acids: CASSLAPVKTYEQYF.

The chain links TRBV6-1 to TRBJ1-4, with TRBD1 as a possible D gene (5 bases). This CDR3 has 15 residues. The ends were cut back, 6 bases at V and 2 bases at J, with 13 bases in the middle. CDR1 and CDR2 from the germline V gene are MNHNS and SASEGT. CDR3 protein: CASRAQAATNEKLFF. The CDR3 DNA sequence: TGTGCCAGCAGGGCACAGGCGGCGACTAATGAAAAACTGTTTTTT.

This sequence joins TRBV6-1 and TRBJ2-3, with D possibly being TRBD2 (6 bases). In germline, CDR1 is MNHNS, CDR2 SASEGT. The V end was cut by 11 bases, the J end by 2 bases, with 17 bases between. This CDR3 is 14 amino acids long. CDR3 sequence: CACTVRGLTDTQYF. In DNA, the CDR3 is TGTGCCTGCACAGTGCGGGGCCTCACAGATACGCAGTATTTT.

The rearrangement uses TRBV7-6 and TRBJ1-2, with 8 bases fitting TRBD1. This CDR3 is built from 15 residues. Germline V gene data show CDR1 as SGHVS and CDR2 as FNYEAQ. V lost 1 base to trimming and J lost 4 bases; unmatched junction nucleotides: 5. The CDR3 region is CASSLGTGIGYGYTF. DNA of the CDR3: TGTGCCAGCAGCTTAGGGACAGGGATTGGCTATGGCTACACCTTC.

The rearrangement uses TRBV10-2 and TRBJ2-7; no firm D call. Germline loops: CDR1 WSHSY, CDR2 SAAADI. CDR3 length equals 12 residues. V dropped 2 bases and J dropped 4 bases, with 6 bases sitting between them. CDR3 loop: CASSEGGYEQYF. The DNA of the CDR3 is TGCGCCAGCAGTGAGGGCGGTTACGAGCAGTACTTC.

This clone was counted between two and nine times. The V call is TRBV6-5, the J call TRBJ2-1, with 7 bases matching TRBD2. The ends lost 7 bases at V and 5 bases at J; junction bases unmatched: 11. CDR1 MNHEY and CDR2 SVGAGI come from the germline V gene. This CDR3 is 15 amino acids long. CDR3 sequence: CASKEGPSGNNEQFF. The CDR3 DNA follows: TGTGCCAGCAAGGAAGGCCCTAGCGGCAACAATGAGCAGTTCTTC.

The chain joins TRBV29-1 to TRBJ1-1; TRBD1 might be the D (6 bases). Germline CDR1 SQVTM, CDR2 ANQGSEA. The CDR3 is made up of 13 amino acids. With 1 base removed from V and 7 bases from J, the gap between germline ends came to 13 bases. CDR3 sequence (DNA): TGCAGCGTTGAAGTCCGGACAGTTTATGAAGCTTTCTTT. Protein product: CSVEVRTVYEAFF.

V and J are TRBV28 and TRBJ1-6; 11 bases map to TRBD1. This CDR3 comprises 14 residues. The germline CDR1 and CDR2 sequences are MDHEN and SYDVKM. V lost 5 bases to trimming and J lost 8 bases; unmatched junction nucleotides: 2. CDR3 nucleotides: TGTGCCAGCAGTGTGGGACAGGGGGATTCACCCCTCCACTTT. Protein sequence: CASSVGQGDSPLHF.

The V call is TRBV5-1, the J call TRBJ2-5; tentative D call: TRBD2 (6 bases). Germline V gives CDR1 SGHRS, CDR2 YFSETQ. This CDR3 has 14 residues. V gave up 4 bases and J gave up 5 bases, with 15 bases separating them. DNA for the CDR3: TGCGCCAGCAGCCCGGAGGGTGCTGGGGAGACCCAGTACTTC. It is translated as CASSPEGAGETQYF.

This sequence joins TRBV11-2 and TRBJ1-1; D possibly corresponds to TRBD1 (6 bases). The CDR3 is 14 residues long. The V end was cut by 3 bases, the J end by 1 base, with 9 bases between. In germline, CDR1 is SGHAT, CDR2 FQNNGV. This CDR3 reads CASSFKGQNTEAFF. The CDR3 DNA is TGTGCCAGCAGCTTTAAGGGACAGAACACTGAAGCTTTCTTT. Full variable domain (rest looked up from reference TRBV11-2 and TRBJ1-1): EAGVAQSPRYKIIEKRQSVAFWCNPISGHATLYWYQQILGQGPKLLIQFQNNGVVDDSQLPKDRFSAERLKGVDSTLKIQPAKLEDSAVYLCASSFKGQNTEAFFGQGTRLTVV.